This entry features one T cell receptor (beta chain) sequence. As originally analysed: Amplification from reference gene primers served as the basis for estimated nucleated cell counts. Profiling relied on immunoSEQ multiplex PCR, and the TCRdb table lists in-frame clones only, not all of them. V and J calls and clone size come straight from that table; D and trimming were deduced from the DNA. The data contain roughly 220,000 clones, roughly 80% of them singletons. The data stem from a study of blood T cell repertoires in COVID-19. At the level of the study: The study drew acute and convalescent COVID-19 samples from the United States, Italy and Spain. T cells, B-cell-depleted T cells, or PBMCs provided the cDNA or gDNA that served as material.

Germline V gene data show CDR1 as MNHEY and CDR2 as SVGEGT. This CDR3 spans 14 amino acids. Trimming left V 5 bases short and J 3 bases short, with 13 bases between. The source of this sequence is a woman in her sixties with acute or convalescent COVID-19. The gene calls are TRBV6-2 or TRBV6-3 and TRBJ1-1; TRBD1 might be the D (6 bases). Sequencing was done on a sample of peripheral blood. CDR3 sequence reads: CASSLTEGDTEAFF. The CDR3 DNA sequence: TGTGCCAGCAGTCTAACAGAGGGGGACACTGAAGCTTTCTTT.